The sequence of this T cell receptor beta chain was determined in a study of shared clonotypes between healthy human individuals. Study observations and caveats: Naive subsets tended to show greater estimated richness than memory subsets.

Comment on this clone: Its antigen is unknown.

The protocol was immunoSEQ multiplex PCR, while the TCRdb copy is restricted to in-frame clones and leaves out a portion. Counted here are roughly 2.2 million clones, approximately 90% occurring once; the ten biggest clones make up approximately 0.41%. CDR1 SGHTA and CDR2 FQGTGA come from the germline V gene. J gave up 6 bases and V 5 bases, and 7 bases lay outside the gene matches. The CDR3 spans 14 residues. Sequenced input: naive CD4+ T cells from PBMCs. Subset noted: CD45RA+ positively selected. This clonotype was sampled from a young man in good health. Some clones in this sample may be carry-over from other donors' samples. J is TRBJ2-3 and V is TRBV7-3, with TRBD2 matching 8 bases. The CDR3 region has the DNA TGTGCCAGCAGCACGGGACTAGGGATGGATACGCAGTATTTT. Residues: CASSTGLGMDTQYF.